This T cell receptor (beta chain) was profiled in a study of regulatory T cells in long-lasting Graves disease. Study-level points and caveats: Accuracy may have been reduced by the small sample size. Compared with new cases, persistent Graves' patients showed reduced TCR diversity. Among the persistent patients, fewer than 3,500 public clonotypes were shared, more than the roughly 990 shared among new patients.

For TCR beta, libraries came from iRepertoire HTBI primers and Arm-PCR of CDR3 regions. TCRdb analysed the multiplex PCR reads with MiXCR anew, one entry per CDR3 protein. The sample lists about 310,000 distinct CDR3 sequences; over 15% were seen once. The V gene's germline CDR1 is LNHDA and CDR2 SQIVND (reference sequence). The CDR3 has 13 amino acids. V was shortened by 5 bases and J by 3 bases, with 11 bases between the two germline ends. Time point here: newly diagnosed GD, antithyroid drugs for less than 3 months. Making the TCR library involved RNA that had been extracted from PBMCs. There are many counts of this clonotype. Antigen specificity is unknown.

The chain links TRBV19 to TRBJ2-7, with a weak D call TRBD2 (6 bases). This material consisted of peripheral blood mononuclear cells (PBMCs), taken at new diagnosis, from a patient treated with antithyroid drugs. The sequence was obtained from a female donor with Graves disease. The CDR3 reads CASSGGFSYEQYF. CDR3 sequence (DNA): TGTGCCAGTAGTGGGGGGTTCAGCTACGAGCAGTACTTC.